Shown below are 9 T cell receptor beta chains from a single sample sequenced in a study of monozygotic twins with cystic fibrosis. Assay: immunoSEQ multiplex PCR; the TCRdb copy retains only in-frame clones and omits some. The repertoire holds about 14,000 clones, with approximately 98% as singletons. Sequencing was performed on blood. Receptors originate from a girl aged 2 to 10 with cystic fibrosis.

The rearrangement uses TRBV6-6 and TRBJ2-2; a possible D gene is TRBD2 (6 bases). The CDR3 loop spans 14 amino acids. Germline V gene lookup returns CDR1 MNHNY and CDR2 SVGAGI (reference sequence). V lost 2 bases, J lost 5 bases, and 9 bases lay in between. DNA of the CDR3: TGTGCCAGCAGTTACCGGGAGAGGACCGGGGAGCTGTTTTTT. This sequence encodes CASSYRERTGELFF.

The chain recombines TRBV18 with TRBJ2-2; weak D call: TRBD1 (6 bases). This CDR3 is 14 amino acids long. Per the germline V gene, CDR1 is KGHSH and CDR2 is LQKENI. V lost 7 bases and J 4 bases, leaving 13 bases between the germline ends. The chain's CDR3 is CASFSDRFTGELFF. Written as DNA, the CDR3 is TGTGCCAGCTTCTCGGACAGATTCACCGGGGAGCTGTTTTTT. The variable domain in full, completed from reference TRBV18 and TRBJ2-2, reads NAGVMQNPRHLVRRRGQEARLRCSPMKGHSHVYWYRQLPEEGLKFMVYLQKENIIDESGMPKERFSAEFPKEGPSILRIQQVVRGDSAAYFCASFSDRFTGELFFGEGSRLTVL.

V usage is TRBV11-3 and J usage is TRBJ2-5; TRBD1 aligns across 7 bases. Germline V gene sequence: CDR1 SGHNT, CDR2 YENEEA. There are 15 residues in the CDR3. The V segment lost 5 bases and the J segment 5 bases; nucleotides outside the gene matches: 11. CDR3 in DNA: TGTGCCAGCAGCGCCGGGGTGACAGGGATGGAGACCCAGTACTTC. Protein product: CASSAGVTGMETQYF.

The V gene is TRBV28, the J gene TRBJ2-5, with D possibly matching TRBD1 (6 bases). The CDR3 has 16 amino acids. V lost 5 bases to trimming and J lost 7 bases, with 23 bases between them. Per germline, CDR1 MDHEN and CDR2 SYDVKM. CDR3 in amino acids: CASSLIETGVKRTQYF. CDR3 DNA: TGTGCCAGCAGTCTAATCGAGACAGGAGTCAAGAGGACCCAGTACTTC. The complete variable domain, with remaining parts taken from reference TRBV28 and TRBJ2-5, reads DVKVTQSSRYLVKRTGEKVFLECVQDMDHENMFWYRQDPGLGLRLIYFSYDVKMKEKGDIPEGYSVSREKKERFSLILESASTNQTSMYLCASSLIETGVKRTQYFGPGTRLLVL.

V is TRBV6-5 and J is TRBJ2-7, with TRBD2 matching over 7 bases. J was trimmed by 2 bases and V by 6 bases; bases with no gene match: 10. The CDR3 totals 15 residues. Looked up from germline, CDR1 is MNHEY and CDR2 is SVGAGI. The CDR3 loop reads CASSPESGATYEQYF. In nucleotides, the CDR3 is TGTGCCAGCAGCCCTGAGAGCGGGGCGACCTACGAGCAGTACTTC.

In nucleotides, the CDR3 is TGTGCCAGCAGTACGGGAGCGGGACCCTCCTACGAGCAGTACTTC. Translation gives CASSTGAGPSYEQYF. The chain joins TRBV6-5 to TRBJ2-7, with TRBD2 matching 7 bases. The germline V gene encodes CDR1 MNHEY and CDR2 SVGAGI. The CDR3 length is 15 residues. The V and J ends lost 5 bases and 0 bases, in that order; junction bases with no gene match: 7.

This clone is a singleton in its sample. The chain uses TRBV11-1 and TRBJ2-5; weak D call: TRBD1 (6 bases). Deletions cut 3 bases from V and 6 bases from J, with 14 bases between. Per germline, CDR1 SGHAT and CDR2 FQDESV (reference sequence). This CDR3 comprises 14 residues. Written as DNA, the CDR3 is TGTGCCAGCAGCTTGGGGCAGGGGTTTAAGACCCAGTACTTC. Its translation: CASSLGQGFKTQYF.

This chain uses TRBV11-2 with TRBJ2-4; maybe TRBD2 (6 bases). The V and J ends lost 2 bases and 0 bases respectively, with 14 bases between them. The germline gives CDR1 SGHAT, CDR2 FQNNGV. This CDR3 comprises 17 residues. In nucleotides, the CDR3 is TGTGCCAGCAGCTTATTGGAGAGGGGAGGAGCCAAAAACATTCAGTACTTC. This sequence encodes CASSLLERGGAKNIQYF.

The chain carries TRBV30 and TRBJ2-4; 7 bases align to TRBD2. The CDR3 length is 17 residues. Germline CDR1 GTSNPN, CDR2 SVGIG (reference sequence). Trimming removed 3 bases from V and 6 bases from J; junction bases left unmatched: 17. The CDR3 loop is CAWSGHNSGWSRNIQYF. The CDR3 nucleotides read TGTGCCTGGAGCGGACACAATAGCGGGTGGTCGAGAAACATTCAGTACTTC.